This T cell receptor (beta chain) was identified during a study of radiotherapy plus CTLA-4 blockade in lung cancer. General study results and limits: Peripheral blood showed expansion of tumor-derived TCR clones after radiotherapy and ipilimumab.

A note on this clone: Antigen unknown.

This CDR3 has 10 amino acids. Germline CDR1 reads SQVTM; CDR2 reads ANQGSEA. V dropped 6 bases and J dropped 2 bases, with 3 bases sitting between them. Profiled with immunoSEQ multiplex PCR; TCRdb holds only in-frame clones, not every one. Seen here are about 30,000 clones, around three quarters observed once, and the top ten hold 16%. This specimen consisted of peripheral blood, obtained from a patient treated with radiotherapy plus ipilimumab. The receptor comes from a human donor with non-small cell lung cancer that progressed on radiotherapy plus ipilimumab. The V call is TRBV29-1, the J call TRBJ2-3; D is ambiguous. CDR3 region: CSVTTDTQYF. In DNA form, the CDR3 reads TGCAGCGTCACCACAGATACGCAGTATTTT.